This entry lists 16 T cell receptor beta chains sequenced from one sample in a study of blood T cell repertoires in COVID-19. Measured with immunoSEQ multiplex PCR; TCRdb has only the in-frame clones, and not every one. The sample includes over 120,000 clones, roughly 79% of them seen just once. The sample taken for sequencing was PBMCs or T cells enriched from blood (not recorded which). All receptors come from a woman aged 45 to 65 who had recovered from COVID-19.

For this clone: Different DNA sequences within this sample yield the same CDR3. J is TRBJ2-7 and V is TRBV7-9, with D unclear. Germline CDR1 SEHNR, CDR2 FQNEAQ (reference sequence). CDR3 length: 13 amino acids. Trimming took off 4 bases at V and 0 bases at J, with 7 bases between the two ends. The CDR3 bases are TGTGCCAGCAGCTGGGCCGACTCCTACGAGCAGTACTTC. Encoded protein: CASSWADSYEQYF.

The chain recombines TRBV5-4 with TRBJ2-7; a weak D match, TRBD1 (6 bases). The CDR3 covers 13 residues. CDR1 SGHNT and CDR2 YYREEE come from the germline V gene (reference sequence). Trimming cost V 5 bases and J 6 bases, with 15 bases left between them. DNA for the CDR3: TGTGCCAGCAGTTCACCAGGGGAAGGCGAGCAGTACTTC. Its translation: CASSSPGEGEQYF.

The chain couples TRBV3-1 (or the pseudogene TRBV3-2) to TRBJ1-2, with TRBD1 matching 9 bases. Trimming at V came to 5 bases and at J to 2 bases, leaving 3 bases not matched to a gene. There are 14 residues in the CDR3. Germline CDR1 and CDR2: LGHDT and YNNKEL (reference sequence). The CDR3 bases are TGTGCCAGCAGCGGGGGGACAGGGAACTATGGCTACACCTTC. Protein: CASSGGTGNYGYTF.

The chain employs TRBV27 and TRBJ2-3, with TRBD2 identical over 14 bases. The germline CDR1 and CDR2 sequences are MNHEY and SMNVEV (reference sequence). This CDR3 has 17 residues. V dropped 1 base and J dropped 6; count of bases not matched to a gene: 6. The CDR3 DNA sequence: TGTGCCAGCAGTTTATACGGACTAGCGGGGGGCCCCGATACGCAGTATTTT. Translation: CASSLYGLAGGPDTQYF.

V is TRBV2 and J is TRBJ2-6; a weak D match, TRBD1 (6 bases). Trimming removed 6 bases at V and 0 bases at J, with 9 bases between. Germline V gene sequence: CDR1 SNHLY, CDR2 FYNNEI. CDR3 length equals 15 residues. CDR3 residues: CASRTGSSGANVLTF. CDR3 nucleotides: TGTGCCAGCAGAACAGGGTCCTCTGGGGCCAACGTCCTGACTTTC.

The CDR3 DNA reads as TGTGCCAGCAGCTCAGGGACAGGCCCCTCATGGGATGAGCAGTTCTTC. As protein: CASSSGTGPSWDEQFF. The chain joins TRBV11-3 to TRBJ2-1; 8 positions match TRBD1. The CDR3 totals 16 residues. After removal of 4 bases from V and 8 bases from J, the junction contained 13 bases not matched to a gene. Germline lookup yields CDR1 SGHNT and CDR2 YENEEA. The complete variable domain, with remaining parts taken from reference TRBV11-3 and TRBJ2-1, reads EAGVVQSPRYKIIEKKQPVAFWCNPISGHNTLYWYLQNLGQGPELLIRYENEEAVDDSQLPKDRFSAERLKGVDSTLKIQPAELGDSAVYLCASSSGTGPSWDEQFFGPGTRLTVL.

The chain recombines TRBV18 with TRBJ2-7; possible D gene TRBD1, 6 bases. In germline, CDR1 is KGHSH, CDR2 LQKENI. The CDR3 has 15 amino acids. Deletions cut 3 bases from V and 0 bases from J, with 12 bases between. Written as DNA, the CDR3 is TGTGCCAGCTCACCCGGACAGCCTGGCTCCTACGAGCAGTACTTC. Protein product: CASSPGQPGSYEQYF.

To note about this clone: Mismatch with germline at one junction end may stem from a read error. CDR3 nucleotide sequence: TGTGCCAGCAGATTAGAAGCGGGGACCACCGGGGAGCTGTTTTTT. It specifies CASRLEAGTTGELFF. This rearrangement joins TRBV7-9 to TRBJ2-2; 7 nucleotides agree with TRBD2. The CDR3 loop spans 15 amino acids. CDR1 and CDR2 (germline): SEHNR, FQNEAQ (reference sequence).

This clone was seen a handful of times. This chain connects TRBV19 to TRBJ2-3; 7 bases fit TRBD2. Per germline, CDR1 LNHDA and CDR2 SQIVND (reference sequence). The CDR3 covers 19 residues. Trimming removed 6 bases from V and 3 bases from J; junction bases left unmatched: 21. The CDR3 protein is CASSTLASGKGFGTDTQYF. CDR3 bases: TGTGCCAGTAGCACTCTGGCCAGCGGGAAGGGGTTTGGGACAGATACGCAGTATTTT.

The chain combines TRBV20-1 with TRBJ1-4; D remains ambiguous. The germline CDR1 and CDR2 sequences are DFQATT and SNEGSKA (reference sequence). Between the trimmed V and J ends, which lost 3 bases and 7 bases, there was a span of 6 bases. This CDR3 comprises 11 residues. CDR3 nucleotide sequence: TGCAGTGCTAGTCGGAGTGAAAAACTGTTTTTT. Protein product: CSASRSEKLFF.

This chain joins TRBV7-8 and TRBJ1-5; D is ambiguous. CDR3 length: 14 residues. The V end was cut by 6 bases, the J end by 0 bases, with 9 bases between. Per the germline V gene, CDR1 is SGHVS and CDR2 is FQNEAQ. The CDR3 is CASSSTDSNQPQHF. The CDR3 DNA sequence: TGTGCCAGCAGTTCTACAGATAGCAATCAGCCCCAGCATTTT. Drawing the rest from reference TRBV7-8 and TRBJ1-5, the complete variable domain is GAGVSQSPRYKVAKRGQDVALRCDPISGHVSLFWYQQALGQGPEFLTYFQNEAQLDKSGLPSDRFFAERPEGSVSTLKIQRTQQEDSAVYLCASSSTDSNQPQHFGDGTRLSIL.

V and J are TRBV18 and TRBJ1-1; TRBD1 might be the D (6 bases). This CDR3 has 14 residues. The germline V and J ends were trimmed by 4 bases and 7 bases, with 16 bases remaining between them. Per germline, CDR1 KGHSH and CDR2 LQKENI. CDR3: CASSRGHLDGEAFF. The CDR3 DNA reads as TGTGCCAGCTCACGGGGACATTTGGATGGTGAAGCTTTCTTT.

The chain couples TRBV9 to TRBJ1-1, with 8 bases identical to TRBD1. The CDR3 covers 14 residues. In germline, CDR1 is SGDLS, CDR2 YYNGEE. The V segment lost 4 bases and the J segment 3 bases; nucleotides outside the gene matches: 5. CDR3 DNA: TGTGCCAGCAGCATCTTGACAGGGGACACTGAAGCTTTCTTT. Translation: CASSILTGDTEAFF.

This clone turned up a few times. The rearrangement links TRBV5-1 to TRBJ2-3; D is possibly TRBD1 (6 bases). This CDR3 is 15 amino acids long. Germline V gene lookup returns CDR1 SGHRS and CDR2 YFSETQ. Trimming stripped 2 bases from V and 0 bases from J, with 10 bases between. The CDR3 reads CASSLAGDSTDTQYF. The DNA for the CDR3 is TGCGCCAGCAGCTTAGCAGGGGATAGCACAGATACGCAGTATTTT.

V and J are TRBV2 and TRBJ1-6; 8 positions match TRBD1. There are 15 residues in the CDR3. V shed 6 bases, J shed 3 bases, and the junction held 4 bases outside the gene matches. Germline V CDR1 and CDR2: SNHLY, FYNNEI. The CDR3 bases are TGTGCCAGCAGGACCGACAGGGGCTATAATTCACCCCTCCACTTT. Its translation is CASRTDRGYNSPLHF.

The count of this clone is one. The genes are TRBV11-1 and TRBJ1-1, with unresolved D. The V end was cut by 5 bases, the J end by 1 base, with 14 bases between. The length of the CDR3 is 15 residues. Germline V lookup: CDR1 SGHAT, CDR2 FQDESV (reference sequence). Here the CDR3 DNA reads TGTGCCAGCAGCCCCCTCGGCCGACAGAACACTGAAGCTTTCTTT. This encodes CASSPLGRQNTEAFF.